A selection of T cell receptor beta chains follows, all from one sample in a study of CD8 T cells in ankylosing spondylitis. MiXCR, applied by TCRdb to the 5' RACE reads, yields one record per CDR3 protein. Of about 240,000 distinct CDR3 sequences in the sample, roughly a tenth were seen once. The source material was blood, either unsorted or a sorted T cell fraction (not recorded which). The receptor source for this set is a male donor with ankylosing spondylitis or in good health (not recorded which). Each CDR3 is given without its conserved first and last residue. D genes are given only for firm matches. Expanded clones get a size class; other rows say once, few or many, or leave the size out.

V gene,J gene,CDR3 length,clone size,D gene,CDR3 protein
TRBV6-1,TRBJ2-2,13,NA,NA,ASSPHSSKDGELF
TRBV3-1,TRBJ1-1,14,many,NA,ASSPTVGGLGTEAF
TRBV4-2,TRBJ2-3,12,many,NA,ASSQGSDTDTQY
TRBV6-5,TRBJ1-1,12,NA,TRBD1,ASSYPTGVDEAF
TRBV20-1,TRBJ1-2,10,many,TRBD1,SAMTGNYGYT
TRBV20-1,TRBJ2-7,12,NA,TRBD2,SAAALAGVGEQY
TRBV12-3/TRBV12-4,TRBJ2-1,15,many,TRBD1,ASSLVDWTGVYNEQF
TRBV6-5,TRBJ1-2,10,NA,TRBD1,ASGTGNYGYT
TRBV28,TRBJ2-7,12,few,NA,ASSLGRAFDEQY
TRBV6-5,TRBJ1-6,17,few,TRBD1,ASSYSSHRDRVKNSPLH
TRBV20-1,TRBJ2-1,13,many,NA,SGGAGALSYNEQF
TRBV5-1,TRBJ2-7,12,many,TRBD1,ASSFTGGTYEQY
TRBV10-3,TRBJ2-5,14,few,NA,AISESTSAGQETQY
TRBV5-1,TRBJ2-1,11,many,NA,ATRRAGYNEQF
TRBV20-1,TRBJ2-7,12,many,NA,SARDGGGTYEQY
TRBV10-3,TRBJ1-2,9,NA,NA,AIGEDYGYT
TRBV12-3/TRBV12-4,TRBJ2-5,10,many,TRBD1,ASSTLRQGPY
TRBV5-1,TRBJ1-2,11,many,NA,ASSLADYYGYT
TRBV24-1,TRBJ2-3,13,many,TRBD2,ATSAAGGTGRTQY
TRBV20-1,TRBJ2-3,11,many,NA,SRGGGFTDTQY
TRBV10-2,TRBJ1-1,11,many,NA,AGWAGLGSEAF
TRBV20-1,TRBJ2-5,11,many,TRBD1,SAVGGGQETQY
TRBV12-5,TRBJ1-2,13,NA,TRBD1,ASGRARDRLYGYT
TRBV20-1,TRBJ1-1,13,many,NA,SAREEQGLETEAF
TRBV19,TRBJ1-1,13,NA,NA,ASSLSGELGPEAF
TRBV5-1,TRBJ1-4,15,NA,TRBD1,ASSLVPGQGSGEKLF
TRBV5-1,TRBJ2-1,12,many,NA,ASSLDGDYNEQF
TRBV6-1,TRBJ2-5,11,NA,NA,ASSVNFQETQY
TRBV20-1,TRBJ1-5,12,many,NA,SARDGLRNQPQH
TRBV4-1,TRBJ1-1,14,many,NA,ASSQTPLQGNTEAF
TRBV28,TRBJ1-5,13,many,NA,ASRRSGASNQPQH
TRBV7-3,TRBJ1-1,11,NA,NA,ASSLSTSTEAF
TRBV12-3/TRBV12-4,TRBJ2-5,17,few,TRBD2,ASSTSSLAGSPIQETQY
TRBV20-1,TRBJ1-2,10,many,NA,SARIPNYGYT
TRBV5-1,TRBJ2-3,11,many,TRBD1,ASSDRVTDTQY
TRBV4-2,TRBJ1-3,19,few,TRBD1,ASSRFRSRDSPFISGNTIY
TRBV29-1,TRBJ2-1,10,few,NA,SGRQSYNEQF
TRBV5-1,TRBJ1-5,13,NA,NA,ASSLAGWGNQPQH
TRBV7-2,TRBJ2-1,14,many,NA,ASSSRRGGEYNEQF